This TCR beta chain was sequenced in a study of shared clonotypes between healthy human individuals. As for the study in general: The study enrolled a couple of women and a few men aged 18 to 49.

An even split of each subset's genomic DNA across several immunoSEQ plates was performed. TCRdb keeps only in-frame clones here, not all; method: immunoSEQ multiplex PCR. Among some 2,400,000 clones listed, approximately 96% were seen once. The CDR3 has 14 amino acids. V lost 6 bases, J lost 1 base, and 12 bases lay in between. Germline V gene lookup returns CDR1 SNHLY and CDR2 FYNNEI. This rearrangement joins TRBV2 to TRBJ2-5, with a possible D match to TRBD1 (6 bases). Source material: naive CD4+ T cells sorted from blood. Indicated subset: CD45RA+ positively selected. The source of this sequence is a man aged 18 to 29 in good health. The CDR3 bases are TGTGCCAGCAGCCGAGGACAGCTCCAAGAGACCCAGTACTTC. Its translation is CASSRGQLQETQYF.